What follows are 10 T cell receptor beta chains derived from one specimen sequenced in a study of blood T cell repertoires in COVID-19. Here immunoSEQ multiplex PCR was the method, and the copy in TCRdb shows in-frame clones only, minus some. The table has 130,000 to 150,000 clones, more than 75% seen once. Sequencing used peripheral blood. The receptors originated from a man older than 75 with acute or convalescent COVID-19.

The sample holds one count of this clone. The chain uses TRBV5-1 and TRBJ2-3; the match to TRBD2 covers 10 bases. There are 15 residues in the CDR3. Trimming took 4 bases from V and 6 from J; bases not matched to a gene: 8. Germline V gives CDR1 SGHRS, CDR2 YFSETQ. DNA for the CDR3: TGCGCCAGCAGCACGACTAGCGGGCCTACGGATACGCAGTATTTT. The encoded protein is CASSTTSGPTDTQYF.

This chain joins TRBV3-1 (or the pseudogene TRBV3-2) and TRBJ1-2; no reliable D call. CDR3 size: 15 residues. In germline, CDR1 is LGHDT, CDR2 YNNKEL (reference sequence). Trimming left V 0 bases short and J 8 bases short, with 16 bases between. The CDR3 reads CASSQDGQAIRGYTF. The DNA for the CDR3 is TGTGCCAGCAGCCAAGATGGCCAGGCTATTAGAGGCTACACCTTC.

V and J are TRBV18 and TRBJ1-5; TRBD1 matches 7 bases. Trimming at V came to 2 bases and at J to 1 base, leaving 11 bases not matched to a gene. CDR3 size: 18 residues. Germline CDR1 KGHSH, CDR2 LQKENI. The CDR3: CASSPWPPRQGSNQPQHF. The CDR3 DNA reads as TGTGCCAGCTCACCATGGCCCCCGAGACAGGGAAGCAATCAGCCCCAGCATTTT. Full variable domain (remainder filled in from reference TRBV18 and TRBJ1-5): NAGVMQNPRHLVRRRGQEARLRCSPMKGHSHVYWYRQLPEEGLKFMVYLQKENIIDESGMPKERFSAEFPKEGPSILRIQQVVRGDSAAYFCASSPWPPRQGSNQPQHFGDGTRLSIL.

This clone was counted a single time. V gene TRBV7-3 combines with J gene TRBJ2-2; D not certain. This CDR3 region has 14 residues. The V and J ends lost 5 bases and 3 bases respectively, with 10 bases between them. Germline loops: CDR1 SGHTA, CDR2 FQGTGA. Written as DNA, the CDR3 is TGTGCCAGCAGCCCCGTTCAGGACACCGGGGAGCTGTTTTTT. As protein: CASSPVQDTGELFF. The complete variable domain, with remaining parts taken from reference TRBV7-3 and TRBJ2-2, reads GAGVSQTPSNKVTEKGKYVELRCDPISGHTALYWYRQSLGQGPEFLIYFQGTGAADDSGLPNDRFFAVRPEGSVSTLKIQRTERGDSAVYLCASSPVQDTGELFFGEGSRLTVL.

The rearrangement links TRBV29-1 to TRBJ2-5, with TRBD2 matching over 7 bases. J gave up 0 bases and V 4 bases, and 11 bases lay outside the gene matches. Per the germline V gene, CDR1 is SQVTM and CDR2 is ANQGSEA. This CDR3 spans 16 amino acids. CDR3: CSVVGLADSYQETQYF. For the CDR3, the DNA is TGCAGCGTTGTCGGGCTAGCGGACTCGTACCAAGAGACCCAGTACTTC.

This clone appeared a single time. The V gene is TRBV6-5, the J gene TRBJ1-1; D gene ambiguous. V dropped 0 bases and J dropped 1 base, with 9 bases sitting between them. Germline V gene sequence: CDR1 MNHEY, CDR2 SVGAGI. This CDR3 comprises 15 residues. As DNA, the CDR3 is TGTGCCAGCAGTTACTCTCCAGGAACGAACACTGAAGCTTTCTTT. Translating gives CASSYSPGTNTEAFF.

V gene TRBV5-4 combines with J gene TRBJ1-5, with 8 bases identical to TRBD1. This CDR3 contains 16 residues. V lost 2 bases, J lost 2 bases, and 6 bases stayed unmatched. The germline V gene has CDR1 SGHNT and CDR2 YYREEE (reference sequence). The CDR3 coding sequence is TGTGCCAGCAGCTTCGGCGACAGGGGTGGCAATCAGCCCCAGCATTTT. It codes for CASSFGDRGGNQPQHF.

This sequence joins TRBV2 and TRBJ2-5; the D gene is possibly TRBD2 (6 bases). The CDR3 totals 15 residues. V was cut by 4 bases and J by 1 base, with 13 bases left in between. The germline gives CDR1 SNHLY, CDR2 FYNNEI. The chain's CDR3 is CASSGGLRGQETQYF. In DNA form, the CDR3 reads TGTGCCAGCAGTGGGGGGTTGCGGGGCCAAGAGACCCAGTACTTC. The variable domain in full, with the rest retrieved from reference TRBV2 and TRBJ2-5, is EPEVTQTPSHQVTQMGQEVILRCVPISNHLYFYWYRQILGQKVEFLVSFYNNEISEKSEIFDDQFSVERPDGSNFTLKIRSTKLEDSAMYFCASSGGLRGQETQYFGPGTRLLVL.

The V gene is TRBV2, the J gene TRBJ1-2, with D possibly TRBD1 on 5 matching bases. Germline values: CDR1 SNHLY, CDR2 FYNNEI. Trimming removed 4 bases at V and 0 bases at J, with 9 bases between. CDR3 length: 14 amino acids. The DNA of the CDR3 is TGTGCCAGCAGTGTGATAGGGGCTAACTATGGCTACACCTTC. It codes for CASSVIGANYGYTF.

The chain links TRBV25-1 to TRBJ2-2, with 7 bases matching TRBD1. CDR1 and CDR2 from the germline V gene are MGHDK and SYGVNS. The CDR3 sequence is 15 residues long. After removal of 7 bases from V and 2 bases from J, the junction contained 7 bases not matched to a gene. The CDR3 protein is CASTGAGGNTGELFF. For the CDR3, the DNA is TGTGCCAGCACCGGGGCAGGGGGTAACACCGGGGAGCTGTTTTTT.